This T cell receptor (beta chain) was identified in a study of blood T cell repertoires in COVID-19. The wider study: COVID-19 samples from acute and convalescent phases originated in the United States, Italy and Spain.

The germline V gene has CDR1 MNHEY and CDR2 SMNVEV (reference sequence). V shed 7 bases and J shed 0 bases, with 11 bases lying between them. The CDR3 runs to 14 residues. Produced via immunoSEQ multiplex PCR; TCRdb's table is partial and in-frame only. The sample carries fewer than 200,000 clones, 85% to 90% recorded once. This clonotype was sampled from a woman aged 60 to 75 with acute or convalescent COVID-19. This chain joins TRBV27 and TRBJ2-3, with D possibly matching TRBD2 (5 bases). Sequenced sample: peripheral blood. This CDR3 is CASKMRTSTDTQYF. Here the CDR3 DNA reads TGTGCCAGCAAGATGCGGACTAGCACAGATACGCAGTATTTT.